Sequencing of this T cell receptor (delta chain) was carried out in a study of gamma-delta chains in newborns, infants, children. Study as a whole: Microbial exposure reportedly drives polyclonal innate γδ T cell expansion after birth.

This clone is labeled medium-sized (0.01 to 0.1%). J gave up 5 bases and V 3 bases, and 10 bases lay outside the gene matches. Germline V gene data show CDR1 as GEAIGNYY and CDR2 as EKD. This CDR3 has 15 amino acids. TCRdb re-called clones from the reads using CATT. The profile shows 3,500 to 5,500 delta-chain clones, more than 5% of them singletons. The sample consisted of blood. The V gene is TRDV2, the J gene TRDJ1; 8 bases align to TRDD3. The receptor was derived from a child who was a newborn, infant or young child, either healthy, febrile or measles-vaccinated (not recorded which). CDR3: CACDFLLGAQDKLIF. For the CDR3, the DNA is TGTGCCTGTGACTTCTTACTGGGGGCTCAAGATAAACTCATCTTT.